The 2 T cell receptor beta chains in this list originate from one sample, sequenced in a study of metastatic and nonmetastatic thyroid tumors. Thyroid surgery was performed in patients who had received no treatment beforehand. MiXCR re-clonotyped the PCR reads for TCRdb. The sample shows 45,000 or so clones, under 20% of them seen only once. Sample: blood. The receptor set was obtained from a female donor with papillary thyroid cancer or a benign thyroid nodule (not recorded which). Some clones in this sample may be carry-over from other donors' samples.

This clone showed up many times. CDR3 loop: CAGHSGLYNEQFF. The CDR3 nucleotides read TGTGCCGGTCATAGCGGCTTATACAATGAGCAGTTCTTC. The chain is built from TRBV7-9 and TRBJ2-1; D might be TRBD2 (6 bases). Germline V gene lookup returns CDR1 SEHNR and CDR2 FQNEAQ (reference sequence). Deletions cut 11 bases from V and 4 bases from J, with 15 bases between. CDR3 length: 13 amino acids.

This clone was observed a single time. The rearrangement uses TRBV9 and TRBJ2-1; TRBD2 matches 8 bases. Germline lookup yields CDR1 SGDLS and CDR2 YYNGEE. This CDR3 is built from 17 residues. Germline trimming cut 1 base from V and 7 bases from J; bases unmatched to any gene: 13. The CDR3 spells CASSVQGWVSGTNEQFF. As DNA, the CDR3 is TGTGCCAGCAGCGTACAAGGTTGGGTTAGCGGGACTAATGAGCAGTTCTTC.